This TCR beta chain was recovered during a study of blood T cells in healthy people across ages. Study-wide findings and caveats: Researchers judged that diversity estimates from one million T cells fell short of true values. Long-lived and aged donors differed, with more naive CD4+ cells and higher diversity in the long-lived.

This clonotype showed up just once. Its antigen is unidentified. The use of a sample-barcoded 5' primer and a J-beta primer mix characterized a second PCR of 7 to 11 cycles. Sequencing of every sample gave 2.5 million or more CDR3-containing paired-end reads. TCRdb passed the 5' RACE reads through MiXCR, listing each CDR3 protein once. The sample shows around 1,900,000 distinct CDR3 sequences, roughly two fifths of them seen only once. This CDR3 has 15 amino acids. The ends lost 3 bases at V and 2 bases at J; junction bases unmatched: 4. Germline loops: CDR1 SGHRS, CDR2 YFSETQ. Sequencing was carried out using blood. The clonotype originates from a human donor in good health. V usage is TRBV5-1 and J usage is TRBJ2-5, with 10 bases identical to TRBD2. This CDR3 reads CASSSGLAEQETQYF. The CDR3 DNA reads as TGCGCCAGCAGCTCTGGACTAGCGGAACAAGAGACCCAGTACTTC.